What follows describes a single TCR beta chain. Its target is unknown. This entry belongs to a study of cytomegalovirus exposure and HLA in healthy donors. About the study: Approximately 85 million unique TCRs from HLA-typed donors were held in an early data release.

Broader study findings: The authors later found TCR association rates varying by HLA locus, with DRB1 most and HLA-C fewest. The study recorded around 160 TCR beta chains that were cytomegalovirus-associated.

This CDR3 is 16 amino acids long. The ends lost 4 bases at V and 2 bases at J; junction bases unmatched: 10. Looked up from germline, CDR1 is MGHRA and CDR2 is YSYEKL. Amplification used 60 Vbeta primers and 13 Jbeta primers. Clones were read by immunoSEQ multiplex PCR, and TCRdb kept only the in-frame ones, dropping some. The repertoire holds 200,000 to 250,000 clones, with approximately 79% as singletons. The rearrangement uses TRBV4-1 and TRBJ2-5; 7 bases are shared with TRBD2. The receptor's source is a man between 18 and 35 years old in good health and CMV-seronegative. What was sequenced was PBMCs. The CDR3 region is CASSPSLAPAQETQYF. CDR3 DNA: TGCGCCAGCAGCCCCTCACTAGCGCCAGCACAAGAGACCCAGTACTTC.